These 5 T cell receptor beta chains were sequenced from one sample in a study of T-cell memory formation after mild COVID-19. TCRdb re-called the 5' RACE reads through MiXCR, storing one row per CDR3 protein. The sample has roughly 180,000 distinct CDR3 sequences, about 18% seen once; the top ten hold 3% to 4%. Material: PBMCs or a T cell subset sorted from them (not recorded which). The receptors originated from a man aged 18-30 years who had mild COVID-19 (a few samples of this study predate the infection). Cell type and time point are not known.

This clonotype has more than one count but fewer than ten. V gene TRBV7-2 combines with J gene TRBJ1-1; D is uncertain. Germline V gives CDR1 SGHTA, CDR2 FQGNSA. This CDR3 is built from 13 residues. Deletions cut 4 bases from V and 3 bases from J, with 9 bases between. The CDR3 sequence: CASSSYPHTEAFF. CDR3 in DNA: TGTGCCAGCAGCTCCTATCCGCACACTGAAGCTTTCTTT.

The chain joins TRBV7-2 to TRBJ2-3; the D gene is possibly TRBD2 (7 bases). V lost 0 bases to trimming and J lost 1 base, with 17 bases between them. CDR1 is SGHTA, CDR2 FQGNSA, per germline. This CDR3 is 18 amino acids long. This CDR3 is CASSLAGGAGAGTDTQYF. As DNA, the CDR3 is TGTGCCAGCAGCTTAGCGGGCGGTGCGGGGGCGGGCACAGATACGCAGTATTTT.

CDR3 coding DNA: TGTGCCAGCAGTCGACAGTCGAACACCGGGGAGCTGTTTTTT. Translation gives CASSRQSNTGELFF. The gene calls are TRBV7-2 and TRBJ2-2, with D possibly being TRBD1 (5 bases). CDR1 and CDR2 from the germline V gene are SGHTA and FQGNSA. This CDR3 comprises 14 residues. V dropped 6 bases and J dropped 0 bases, with 8 bases sitting between them.

The V gene is TRBV12-3 or TRBV12-4, the J gene TRBJ1-2, with 8 bases lining up with TRBD1. V lost 5 bases and J lost 5; bases outside the gene matches: 4. The CDR3 contains 13 residues. The DNA for the CDR3 is TGTGCCAGCAGTGTGGACAGGGCATATGGCTACACCTTC. Protein: CASSVDRAYGYTF.

The rearrangement joins TRBV5-1 to TRBJ2-1; 7 nucleotides align to TRBD2. CDR1 SGHRS and CDR2 YFSETQ come from the germline V gene. Trimming took 4 bases from V and 7 from J; bases not matched to a gene: 8. There are 14 residues in the CDR3. The chain's CDR3 is CASSPGLVKNEQFF. The DNA for the CDR3 is TGCGCCAGCAGCCCTGGACTAGTTAAGAATGAGCAGTTCTTC.